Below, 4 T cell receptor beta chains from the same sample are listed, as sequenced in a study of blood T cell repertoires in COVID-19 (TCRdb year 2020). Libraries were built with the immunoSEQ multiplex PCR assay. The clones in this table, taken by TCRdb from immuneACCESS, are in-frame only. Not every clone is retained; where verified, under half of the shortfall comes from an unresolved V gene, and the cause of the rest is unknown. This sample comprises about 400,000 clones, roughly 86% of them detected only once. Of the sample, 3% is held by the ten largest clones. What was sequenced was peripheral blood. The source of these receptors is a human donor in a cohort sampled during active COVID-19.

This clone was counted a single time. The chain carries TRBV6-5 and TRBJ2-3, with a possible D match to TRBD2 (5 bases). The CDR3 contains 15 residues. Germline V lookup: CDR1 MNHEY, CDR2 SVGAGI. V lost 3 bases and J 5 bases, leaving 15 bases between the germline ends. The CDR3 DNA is TGTGCCAGCAGTTATCGTTCGGGGATTTTAGATACGCAGTATTTT. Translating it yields CASSYRSGILDTQYF.

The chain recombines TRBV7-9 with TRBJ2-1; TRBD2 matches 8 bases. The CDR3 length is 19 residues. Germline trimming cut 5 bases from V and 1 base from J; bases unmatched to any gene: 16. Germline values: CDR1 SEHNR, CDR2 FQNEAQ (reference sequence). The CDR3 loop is CASSDPTGTSGRSYNEQFF. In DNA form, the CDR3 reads TGTGCCAGCAGCGACCCGACAGGAACTAGCGGTAGATCCTACAATGAGCAGTTCTTC.

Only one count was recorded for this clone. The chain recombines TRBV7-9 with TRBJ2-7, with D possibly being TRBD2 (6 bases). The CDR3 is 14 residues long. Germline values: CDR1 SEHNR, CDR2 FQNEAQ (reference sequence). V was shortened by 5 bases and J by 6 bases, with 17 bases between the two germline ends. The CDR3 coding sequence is TGTGCCAGCAGCGGGGGGTCCTGGGTAGGCGAGCAGTACTTC. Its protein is CASSGGSWVGEQYF.

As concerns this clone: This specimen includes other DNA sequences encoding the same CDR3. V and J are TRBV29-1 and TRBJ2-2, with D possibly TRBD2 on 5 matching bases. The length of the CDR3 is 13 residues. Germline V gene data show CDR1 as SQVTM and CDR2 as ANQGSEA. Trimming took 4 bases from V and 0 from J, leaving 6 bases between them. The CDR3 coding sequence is TGCAGCGTTGGAGGGTCGAACACCGGGGAGCTGTTTTTT. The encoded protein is CSVGGSNTGELFF.